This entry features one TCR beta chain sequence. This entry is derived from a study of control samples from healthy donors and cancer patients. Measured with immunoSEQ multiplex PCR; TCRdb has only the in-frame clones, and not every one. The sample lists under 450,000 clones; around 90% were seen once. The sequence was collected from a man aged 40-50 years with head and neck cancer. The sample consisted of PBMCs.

CDR3 sequence reads: CAWGRYQETQYF. CDR3 in DNA: TGTGCCTGGGGACGGTACCAAGAGACCCAGTACTTC. The chain uses TRBV30 and TRBJ2-5; D gene ambiguous. V lost 5 bases and J lost 0, with 7 bases in between. The CDR3 length is 12 residues. Germline CDR1 and CDR2: GTSNPN and SVGIG (reference sequence). Combining the CDR3 with reference TRBV30 and TRBJ2-5 gives the whole variable domain SQTIHQWPATLVQPVGSPLSLECTVEGTSNPNLYWYRQAAGRGLQLLFYSVGIGQISSEVPQNLSASRPQDRQFILSSKKLLLSDSGFYLCAWGRYQETQYFGPGTRLLVL.